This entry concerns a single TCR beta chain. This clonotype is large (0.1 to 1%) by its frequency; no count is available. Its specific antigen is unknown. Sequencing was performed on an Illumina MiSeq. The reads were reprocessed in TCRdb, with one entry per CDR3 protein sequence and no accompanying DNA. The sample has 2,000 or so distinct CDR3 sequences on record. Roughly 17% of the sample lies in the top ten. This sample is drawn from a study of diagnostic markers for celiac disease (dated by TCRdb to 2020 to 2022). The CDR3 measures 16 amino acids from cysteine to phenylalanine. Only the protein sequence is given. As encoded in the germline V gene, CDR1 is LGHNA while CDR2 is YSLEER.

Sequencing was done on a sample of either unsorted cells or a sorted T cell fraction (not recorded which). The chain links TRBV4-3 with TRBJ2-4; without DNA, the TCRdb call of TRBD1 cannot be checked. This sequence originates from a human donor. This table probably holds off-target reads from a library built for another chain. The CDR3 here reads CASSQSAGTAKNIQYF.